Presented here are 29 T cell receptor beta chains from one specimen sequenced in a study of PD-L1 blockade in urothelial cancer. Generated by immunoSEQ multiplex PCR, the TCRdb table keeps only in-frame clones and is missing some. Among 25,000 to 35,000 clones listed, around 86% were seen once. The sequencing used PBMCs, collected around atezolizumab (anti-PD-L1) treatment. These TCRs come from a man between 50 and 59 years old with urothelial cancer.

V and J are TRBV11-1 and TRBJ2-7; D might be TRBD1 (6 bases). This CDR3 comprises 13 residues. The V end was cut by 1 base, the J end by 4 bases, with 8 bases between. Germline V gives CDR1 SGHAT, CDR2 FQDESV (reference sequence). CDR3 bases: TGTGCCAGCAGCTTAGAGGGGGAGTACGAGCAGTACTTC. Translation: CASSLEGEYEQYF.

The chain links TRBV11-2 to TRBJ1-2; the D gene is possibly TRBD1 (6 bases). CDR3 length: 11 residues. Trimming pared 10 bases from V and 8 bases from J, leaving 14 bases between. In germline, CDR1 is SGHAT, CDR2 FQNNGV. CDR3 sequence (DNA): TGTGCCACTCATAGGGGGAAAGGCTACACCTTC. As protein: CATHRGKGYTF. Full variable domain (rest looked up from reference TRBV11-2 and TRBJ1-2): EAGVAQSPRYKIIEKRQSVAFWCNPISGHATLYWYQQILGQGPKLLIQFQNNGVVDDSQLPKDRFSAERLKGVDSTLKIQPAKLEDSAVYLCATHRGKGYTFGSGTRLTVV.

The table lists this clone with a count of one. V usage is TRBV5-1 and J usage is TRBJ2-7; no clear D. CDR3 size: 13 residues. Trimming took 7 bases from V and 0 from J, leaving 11 bases between them. CDR1 is SGHRS and CDR2 is YFSETQ in the germline V gene. CDR3 bases: TGCGCCAGCTTCCCCTTAAACTCCTACGAGCAGTACTTC. Protein: CASFPLNSYEQYF.

The chain couples TRBV6-5 to TRBJ2-1; 8 bases map to TRBD2. CDR3 size: 15 residues. The V gene end was trimmed by 5 bases and the J gene end by 7 bases; junction bases not matched to a gene: 10. In germline, CDR1 is MNHEY, CDR2 SVGAGI. The CDR3 DNA reads TGTGCCAGCAGTCATCGGGGGGGTCTAGGTAATGAGCAGTTCTTC. This codes for CASSHRGGLGNEQFF.

V and J are TRBV27 and TRBJ2-5; possibly TRBD1 for D (6 bases). This CDR3 has 15 residues. The ends were cut back, 0 bases at V and 4 bases at J, with 12 bases in the middle. Germline V gene lookup returns CDR1 MNHEY and CDR2 SMNVEV (reference sequence). Written as DNA, the CDR3 is TGTGCCAGCAGTTTATCATGGGGGCAGAGAGAGACCCAGTACTTC. This gives the protein CASSLSWGQRETQYF.

The chain uses TRBV30 and TRBJ1-2, with D possibly being TRBD1 (6 bases). Germline loops: CDR1 GTSNPN, CDR2 SVGIG (reference sequence). V was pared by 3 bases and J by 2 bases, with 7 bases between. CDR3 size: 12 residues. The CDR3 DNA is TGTGCCTGGAGAGGGGGAAACTATGGCTACACCTTC. This codes for CAWRGGNYGYTF.

This clone was detected only a few times. The chain has TRBV27 and TRBJ1-2; 8 nucleotides align to TRBD1. The CDR3 is 14 residues long. V trimming: 2 bases; J trimming: 2 bases; junction bases outside the gene matches: 1. Germline CDR1 and CDR2: MNHEY and SMNVEV (reference sequence). The CDR3 region is CASSLRTGNYGYTF. CDR3 sequence (DNA): TGTGCCAGCAGTTTACGGACAGGGAACTATGGCTACACCTTC.

The CDR3 bases are TGCAGCGTTAAGACAGGGTCGAGTAATGAAAAACTGTTTTTT. Amino acids: CSVKTGSSNEKLFF. The V and J genes are TRBV29-1 and TRBJ1-4, with 7 bases that match TRBD1. CDR3 length: 14 amino acids. V shed 5 bases, J shed 4 bases, and the junction held 7 bases outside the gene matches. Germline lookup yields CDR1 SQVTM and CDR2 ANQGSEA.

The chain links TRBV27 to TRBJ2-7; TRBD2 matches 9 bases. Germline assignment: CDR1 MNHEY and CDR2 SMNVEV (reference sequence). With V trimmed by 5 bases and J by 7 bases, 6 bases remained unmatched. The CDR3 totals 13 residues. This CDR3 reads CASSPRTSVEQYF. CDR3 sequence (DNA): TGTGCCAGCAGTCCCCGGACTAGCGTGGAGCAGTACTTC.

The chain has TRBV7-2 and TRBJ2-5; 12 bases match TRBD1. The V gene's germline CDR1 is SGHTA and CDR2 FQGNSA. The CDR3 length is 17 residues. Trimming cost V 6 bases and J 1 base; bases outside gene matches: 9. The CDR3 here is CASRLGQGALSQETQYF. CDR3 DNA sequence: TGTGCCAGCAGACTGGGACAGGGGGCGCTTAGCCAAGAGACCCAGTACTTC.

The chain employs TRBV5-4 and TRBJ2-7; TRBD2 might be the D (6 bases). The CDR3 spans 14 residues. Per germline, CDR1 SGHNT and CDR2 YYREEE (reference sequence). The germline V and J ends were trimmed by 0 bases and 3 bases, with 10 bases remaining between them. The chain's CDR3 is CASSLDSGHYEQYF. CDR3 in DNA: TGTGCCAGCAGCTTGGATAGCGGTCACTACGAGCAGTACTTC.

The chain joins TRBV29-1 to TRBJ2-1; the match to TRBD2 covers 7 bases. The germline CDR1 and CDR2 sequences are SQVTM and ANQGSEA. V gave up 5 bases and J gave up 3 bases; unmatched junction bases: 7. The CDR3 has 14 residues. DNA of the CDR3: TGCAGCGTTTGGGTGCTAGCGGTCTACAATGAGCAGTTCTTC. It encodes CSVWVLAVYNEQFF.

The chain joins TRBV11-1 to TRBJ2-1; D possibly corresponds to TRBD2 (6 bases). The CDR3 is 16 amino acids. Trimming stripped 4 bases from V and 4 bases from J, with 17 bases between. Per the germline V gene, CDR1 is SGHAT and CDR2 is FQDESV (reference sequence). CDR3 protein: CASSYSTGGWYNEQFF. The DNA of the CDR3 is TGTGCCAGCAGCTATTCGACCGGGGGTTGGTACAATGAGCAGTTCTTC.

The chain has TRBV2 and TRBJ2-5; 11 nucleotides align to TRBD1. After removal of 4 bases from V and 5 bases from J, the junction contained 9 bases not matched to a gene. Germline-derived CDR1 and CDR2 are SNHLY and FYNNEI. This CDR3 contains 16 residues. The DNA for the CDR3 is TGTGCCAGCAGTGTCTCTCGGACAGGGGGCCAGGAGACCCAGTACTTC. It codes for CASSVSRTGGQETQYF.

The gene calls are TRBV9 and TRBJ1-1; 7 nucleotides agree with TRBD1. J gave up 7 bases and V 3 bases, and 9 bases lay outside the gene matches. CDR1 is SGDLS and CDR2 is YYNGEE in the germline V gene. The CDR3 contains 14 residues. The CDR3 protein is CASSARDSVFEAFF. The CDR3 nucleotides read TGTGCCAGCAGCGCCAGGGACAGCGTATTTGAAGCTTTCTTT.

The CDR3 loop reads CASSLEGQGVEKLFF. The CDR3 DNA sequence: TGTGCCAGCAGTTTGGAAGGACAGGGTGTCGAAAAACTGTTTTTT. This chain connects TRBV28 to TRBJ1-4; 8 nucleotides line up with TRBD1. The CDR3 is 15 residues long. The germline gives CDR1 MDHEN, CDR2 SYDVKM. J was trimmed by 8 bases and V by 3 bases; bases with no gene match: 8.

The chain has TRBV5-8 and TRBJ2-7, with 11 bases that match TRBD2. This CDR3 is built from 15 residues. J lost 0 bases, V lost 4 bases, and 3 bases had no gene match. Germline values: CDR1 SGHTS, CDR2 YDEGEE. CDR3 DNA sequence: TGTGCCAGCAGCACCGGACTAGCGGGCTCCTACGAGCAGTACTTC. Residues: CASSTGLAGSYEQYF.

The chain joins TRBV28 to TRBJ2-7, with 7 bases matching TRBD2. The CDR3 consists of 12 residues. Germline CDR1 and CDR2: MDHEN and SYDVKM. V was pared by 6 bases and J by 7 bases, with 6 bases of the junction left unmatched. CDR3 sequence reads: CASRSGAGEQYF. The CDR3 DNA reads TGTGCCAGCAGATCAGGAGCGGGGGAGCAGTACTTC.

A remark on this clone: The sample holds other DNA sequences that translate to the same CDR3. The V and J genes are TRBV5-1 and TRBJ2-7, with TRBD2 identical over 10 bases. CDR3 size: 15 residues. The germline gives CDR1 SGHRS, CDR2 YFSETQ. V shed 0 bases and J 2 bases; nucleotides not matched to a gene: 2. The CDR3 sequence: CASSLVAGGTYEQYF. The CDR3 bases are TGCGCCAGCAGCTTGGTAGCGGGAGGTACCTACGAGCAGTACTTC. Based on the CDR3 plus reference TRBV5-1 and TRBJ2-7, the full variable domain is KAGVTQTPRYLIKTRGQQVTLSCSPISGHRSVSWYQQTPGQGLQFLFEYFSETQRNKGNFPGRFSGRQFSNSRSEMNVSTLELGDSALYLCASSLVAGGTYEQYFGPGTRLTVT.

This clone was seen a single time. The chain links TRBV18 to TRBJ2-3; TRBD2 matches at 10 bases. Germline CDR1 KGHSH, CDR2 LQKENI. The junction had 7 bases not matched to a gene; V was cut back by 6 bases and J by 4 bases. The CDR3 loop spans 15 amino acids. The CDR3 bases are TGTGCCAGCTCCGCACAAGCGGGAGGGTCAGATACGCAGTATTTT. The encoded protein is CASSAQAGGSDTQYF.

This clone was seen once. The chain employs TRBV29-1 and TRBJ1-2; 9 bases fit TRBD1. Germline values: CDR1 SQVTM, CDR2 ANQGSEA. With V trimmed by 4 bases and J by 4 bases, 22 bases remained unmatched. There are 19 residues in the CDR3. The CDR3, as DNA: TGCAGCGTTGGCAATCCCCGAGGACAGGGGAGGATGTTAACCTATGGCTACACCTTC. Protein product: CSVGNPRGQGRMLTYGYTF.

The V and J genes are TRBV5-8 and TRBJ2-5; a weak D match, TRBD1 (6 bases). The ends were cut back, 5 bases at V and 2 bases at J, with 16 bases in the middle. Germline V gives CDR1 SGHTS, CDR2 YDEGEE. CDR3 size: 15 residues. The CDR3 DNA reads as TGTGCCAGCAGTAAGCCGGACAGAATACAAGAGACCCAGTACTTC. Translation: CASSKPDRIQETQYF.

V and J are TRBV5-1 and TRBJ1-3; possibly TRBD1 for D (6 bases). Germline-derived CDR1 and CDR2 are SGHRS and YFSETQ. The CDR3 contains 15 residues. The V and J ends lost 4 bases and 4 bases respectively, with 15 bases between them. The CDR3 sequence is CASSRTVAGGNTIYF. The DNA of the CDR3 is TGCGCCAGCAGCCGGACAGTAGCGGGAGGAAACACCATATATTTT.

This clone was recorded once. One junction end disagrees with the germline gene, perhaps due to a read error. The chain links TRBV20-1 to TRBJ1-1; TRBD1 might be the D (5 bases). Germline V gene lookup returns CDR1 DFQATT and CDR2 SNEGSKA (reference sequence). This CDR3 contains 11 residues. The CDR3 DNA follows: TGCAGTGCTAGGGACACCCCACATAGGCTCTTT. Protein product: CSARDTPHRLF.

J is TRBJ1-4 and V is TRBV9; D remains unclear. Per the germline V gene, CDR1 is SGDLS and CDR2 is YYNGEE. Trimming took off 2 bases at V and 3 bases at J, with 11 bases between the two ends. The CDR3 totals 15 residues. CDR3: CASSVGFGANEKLFF. CDR3 in DNA: TGTGCCAGCAGCGTCGGGTTTGGAGCTAATGAAAAACTGTTTTTT.

The V and J genes are TRBV9 and TRBJ1-4; 10 bases agree with TRBD1. The CDR3 consists of 15 residues. Germline V gives CDR1 SGDLS, CDR2 YYNGEE. With 3 bases clipped from V and 8 bases from J, the junction kept 7 bases outside the gene matches. The CDR3 coding sequence is TGTGCCAGCAGCGAGGGAGGACAGGGGGGCGAAAAACTGTTTTTT. Its protein is CASSEGGQGGEKLFF.

The rearrangement uses TRBV7-3 and TRBJ2-3; TRBD2 matches 8 bases. The CDR3 is 16 residues long. In germline, CDR1 is SGHTA, CDR2 FQGTGA. The V gene end was trimmed by 5 bases and the J gene end by 3 bases; junction bases not matched to a gene: 10. The chain's CDR3 is CASSLKAGVRTDTQYF. Written as DNA, the CDR3 is TGTGCCAGCAGCCTCAAAGCGGGGGTCAGGACAGATACGCAGTATTTT.

This rearrangement joins TRBV27 to TRBJ2-7; 9 nucleotides line up with TRBD1. Trimming took 5 bases from V and 3 from J; bases not matched to a gene: 5. Germline CDR1 MNHEY, CDR2 SMNVEV (reference sequence). CDR3 size: 14 residues. The CDR3 loop is CASSRYRGHYEQYF. The CDR3 bases are TGTGCCAGCAGTCGGTACAGGGGGCACTACGAGCAGTACTTC.

This clone was seen only a few times. This rearrangement joins TRBV5-6 to TRBJ1-1; no firm D call. The germline V gene encodes CDR1 SGHDT and CDR2 YYEEEE. The CDR3 runs to 13 residues. V lost 4 bases to trimming and J lost 0 bases, with 7 bases between them. The CDR3 bases are TGTGCCAGCAGCCCCGGGGTGAACACTGAAGCTTTCTTT. Its protein is CASSPGVNTEAFF.